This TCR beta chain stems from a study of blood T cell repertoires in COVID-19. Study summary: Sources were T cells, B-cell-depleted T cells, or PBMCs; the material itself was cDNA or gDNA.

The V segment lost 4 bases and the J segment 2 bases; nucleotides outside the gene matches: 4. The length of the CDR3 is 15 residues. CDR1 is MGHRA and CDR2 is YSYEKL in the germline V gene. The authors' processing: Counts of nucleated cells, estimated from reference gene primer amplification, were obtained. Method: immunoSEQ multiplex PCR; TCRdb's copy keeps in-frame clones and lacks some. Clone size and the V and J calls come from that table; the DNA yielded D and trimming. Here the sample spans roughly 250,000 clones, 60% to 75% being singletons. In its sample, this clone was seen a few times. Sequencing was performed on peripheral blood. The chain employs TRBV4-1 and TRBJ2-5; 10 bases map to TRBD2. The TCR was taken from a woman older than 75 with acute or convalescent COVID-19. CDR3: CASSRLAGGQETQYF. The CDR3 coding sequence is TGCGCCAGCAGCCGATTAGCGGGGGGACAAGAGACCCAGTACTTC.